Given below is one TCR beta chain in context. Its antigen specificity is not known. Within one base of it there is no much larger clone, and no base qualities were kept. The CDR3 holds 15 amino acids from the cysteine to the phenylalanine. Only CDR3 DNA remains: 45 bases, in frame from the first base. V gives up 3 bases and J gives up 0 bases, and the segment between their germline ends measures 11 bases. From a lookup of the germline V gene, CDR1 and CDR2 are SNHLY and FYNNEI. The data derive from a study of T cells after yellow fever vaccination (dated by TCRdb to about 2019). In the study overall: The SMART-Seq v4 Ultra Low Input RNA kit was used to prepare libraries from fractions with low cell numbers. Bulk TCR alpha and beta repertoires were sequenced longitudinally to track T-cell clones before and after primary and booster YFV17D yellow fever vaccination. Blood was drawn at multiple timepoints before and after primary and secondary immunization, with bulk PBMC replicates and cell subsets isolated. Two healthy male donors, one aged 18 to 30 and one aged 30 to 40 years, made up the cohort.

Summary of the overall study and its limitations: Most clones expanded after primary vaccination were re-detected after the booster (96% of CD4 and more than 70% of CD8), suggesting broad memory maintenance. Because only a couple of donors were included in the study, the extent to which the findings can be generalized is limited. Because abundant contaminating clonotypes from the bulk population could be contained in FACS-sorted repertoires, computational filtering was required. A small fraction of clonotypes appeared in both the CD4 and CD8 compartments, likely as a result of convergent recombination. The secondary T-cell response was found to be weaker but faster than the primary response, with a peak reached on day 5 rather than on day 15.

Explained via the paper, the treatment or condition label denotes: live attenuated yellow fever vaccine strain. At every blood-draw timepoint, two biological replicates of bulk PBMCs were collected. A standard Ficoll-Paque protocol was used to isolate PBMCs from peripheral blood. RNA was extracted with TriZol from bulk PBMCs, CD4 and CD8 fractions, and dextramer-positive and dextramer-negative fractions. Synthesis of TCR cDNA relied on 5'RACE template switching, a step that introduced a universal primer site along with unique molecular identifiers. Priming of cDNA synthesis was performed from both the TCR alpha and TCR beta constant segments. Libraries were amplified in two PCR steps, with sample barcodes and sequencing adapters added in the second step. Libraries were sequenced on Illumina HiSeq 2500 (2x100 bp) or NovaSeq (2x150 bp). The original methods were these. MIGEC was used to demultiplex reads and collapse the reads into UMI consensus sequences, and MiXCR was used for V(D)J alignment. Clonotypes responding to the vaccine were identified with edgeR on replicate PBMC samples, with the criteria of FDR below 0.01 and a log2 fold change above 5 up to day 15. Bulk clonotypes were assigned CD4 or CD8 identity according to which sequenced CD4 or CD8 repertoire held them at higher abundance. The raw public data were reprocessed by TCRdb itself: fastp quality trimming at Q25, MiXCR clonotype calling, in-frame beta chains only. Under each unique CDR3 protein, matching rows form one entry showing the most common genes and DNA. The V and J calls and clone size are TCRdb's, not the authors'. The sample profile shows 450,000 to 600,000 distinct CDR3 sequences; about 14% of them were found once. Roughly 13% of the sample comes from the top ten.

The rearranged chain carries TRBV2 and TRBJ1-1; TRBD1 is a possible D gene, resting on 5 matching bases. The source material was PBMCs, sampled on the day of the yellow fever booster vaccination. The receptor's source is a man aged 25-45 years who received the YFV17D yellow fever vaccine. CDR3 reads: CASSEGRTMNTEAFF. The DNA is as follows: TGTGCCAGCAGTGAGGGGCGGACGATGAACACTGAAGCTTTCTTT.